This TCR beta chain was recorded in a study of CD8+ T cells in alopecia areata. Study details: Among treated patients, oral tofacitinib was administered at 5 to 10 mg twice daily. Dosing with tofacitinib proceeded for 6 to 18 months, followed by 6 months off drug. Study outcomes and limitations: Especially in alopecia totalis/universalis, lesional scalp showed greater clonality than normal scalp did. Scalp repertoires also include resident alphabeta T cells from normal skin.

Notes on this clone: What it binds is not known.

Sample treatment: oral pan-JAK inhibitor, 5-10 mg twice daily. Trimming pared 2 bases from V and 2 bases from J, leaving 12 bases between. The germline V gene encodes CDR1 SGHRS and CDR2 YFSETQ. CDR3 size: 15 residues. Investigators isolated RNA and reverse transcribed it into cDNA to act as the sequencing template. Using immunoSEQ multiplex PCR, the repertoire was profiled, and TCRdb retains in-frame clones only, with some absent. The sample records 110,000 or so clones, roughly three fifths being singletons. This chain uses TRBV5-1 with TRBJ2-3; D is unresolved. The sample in question was CD4+ T cells sorted from blood, obtained at week 24, from a patient treated with tofacitinib. The TCR sequence derives from a human donor with alopecia areata. The CDR3: CASSLTVGLTDTQYF. DNA for the CDR3: TGCGCCAGCAGCTTAACGGTCGGTCTCACAGATACGCAGTATTTT.